This TCR beta chain was identified in a study of shared clonotypes between healthy human individuals. CD4+ cell separation produced CD45RA+ naive and CD45RA-negative memory subsets. Data came from immunoSEQ multiplex PCR; TCRdb stores just in-frame clones and leaves some out. The data show nearly 1,000,000 clones, with over 60% seen just once and over 1.3% held by the top ten. This clonotype originated in a man aged 18 to 30 in good health. The sample comprised memory CD4+ T cells sorted from blood. Stated subset: CD45RA-negative fraction.

The CDR3 DNA reads as TGTGCCAGCTCACCTGGGACAGCTGAAGCTTTCTTT. It translates to CASSPGTAEAFF. V and J are TRBV18 and TRBJ1-1; 7 bases map to TRBD1. Germline-derived CDR1 and CDR2 are KGHSH and LQKENI. With V trimmed by 3 bases and J by 6 bases, 1 base remained unmatched. CDR3 size: 12 residues.